The clone carrying this T cell receptor (beta chain) was picked up many times. Its specificity is unknown. The data derive from a study of identical twins. CDR3 length: 13 residues. V was pared by 2 bases and J by 1 base, with 5 bases between. Per the germline V gene, CDR1 is MNHEY and CDR2 is SMNVEV (reference sequence). Overall study results and limits: Some out-of-frame alpha sequences were shared by twins, and these showed excess low generation probability.

In TCRdb, the 5' RACE reads were re-called with MiXCR into one record per CDR3 protein. The profile shows 250,000 or so distinct CDR3 sequences, approximately 7.8% of them singletons. The sample was also reused in another study, on yellow fever vaccine responses in identical twins. That study reports: Twins' vaccine T cell responses reportedly seemed partly convergent and partly personalized.

This sequence originates from a young woman in good health. The sequenced material came from CD8+ T cells sorted from blood. This chain joins TRBV27 and TRBJ1-1; no clear D. This CDR3 is CASSLRQNTEAFF. The CDR3 bases are TGTGCCAGCAGTTTACGACAGAACACTGAAGCTTTCTTT.